What follows are 11 T cell receptor beta chains derived from one specimen sequenced in a study of T cells after yellow fever vaccination. TCRdb re-called the 5' RACE reads with MiXCR, one entry per CDR3 protein. The sample lists approximately 550,000 distinct CDR3 sequences, roughly 14% seen once, with around 15% in the top ten. The material was PBMCs, obtained on the day of the yellow fever booster vaccination. The receptor set was obtained from a man aged 25-45 years who received the YFV17D yellow fever vaccine.

The chain is built from TRBV7-2 and TRBJ1-4; 9 positions agree with TRBD1. Germline CDR1 and CDR2: SGHTA and FQGNSA. The junction had 3 bases not matched to a gene; V was cut back by 5 bases and J by 5 bases. The CDR3 covers 14 residues. CDR3 sequence (DNA): TGTGCCAGCAGCCAACAGGGGGCGAATGAAAAACTGTTTTTT. Protein sequence: CASSQQGANEKLFF.

This clonotype showed up just a few times. A junction boundary mismatches the germline segment, possibly from a read error. The DNA of the CDR3 is TGCAGTGCTGGAGACAGGGCTGAGACCCAGTACTTC. Residues: CSAGDRAETQYF. The genes are TRBV20-1 and TRBJ2-5, with 7 positions matching TRBD1. This CDR3 comprises 12 residues. Germline V gene data show CDR1 as DFQATT and CDR2 as SNEGSKA (reference sequence).

This clonotype occurred a few times. V is TRBV24-1 and J is TRBJ2-1; 7 bases agree with TRBD1. Germline V CDR1 and CDR2: KGHDR, SFDVKD. With V trimmed by 3 bases and J by 7 bases, 5 bases remained unmatched. The CDR3 covers 14 residues. The CDR3 DNA sequence: TGTGCCACCAGTGATGAGACAGGGATAAATGAGCAGTTCTTC. This sequence encodes CATSDETGINEQFF.

J is TRBJ2-7 and V is TRBV18; D is uncertain. V was trimmed by 0 bases and J by 2 bases, leaving 8 bases between them. This CDR3 comprises 14 residues. Germline lookup yields CDR1 KGHSH and CDR2 LQKENI. Here the CDR3 reads CASSPPWGTYEQYF. The CDR3 coding sequence is TGTGCCAGCTCACCACCCTGGGGAACCTACGAGCAGTACTTC.

In its sample, this clonotype was seen many times. The chain employs TRBV7-2 and TRBJ2-1; D unclear. Germline assignment: CDR1 SGHTA and CDR2 FQGNSA. The CDR3 loop spans 16 amino acids. Trimming took off 5 bases at V and 3 bases at J, with 17 bases between the two ends. The CDR3 protein is CASSQRASILYNEQFF. CDR3 DNA: TGTGCCAGCAGCCAAAGGGCATCCATCCTCTACAATGAGCAGTTCTTC.

This clonotype occurred a few times. This chain links TRBV29-1 with TRBJ2-1; D call uncertain. Trimming took 6 bases from V and 7 from J, leaving 13 bases between them. The germline gives CDR1 SQVTM, CDR2 ANQGSEA. The CDR3 consists of 12 residues. In nucleotides, the CDR3 is TGCAGCGTATCTCCGACCCTGAATGAGCAGTTCTTC. Translating it yields CSVSPTLNEQFF.

This clonotype was counted at least ten times. The V call is TRBV5-1, the J call TRBJ2-2; TRBD2 agrees at 7 bases. The CDR3 is 14 amino acids. J lost 5 bases, V lost 3 bases, and 4 bases had no gene match. Germline CDR1 and CDR2: SGHRS and YFSETQ. Here the CDR3 DNA reads TGCGCCAGCAGCTGGCTAGCGGCGACCGGGGAGCTGTTTTTT. Translated, it gives CASSWLAATGELFF.

The chain joins TRBV15 to TRBJ1-1; D is possibly TRBD1 (6 bases). Germline values: CDR1 LNHNV, CDR2 YYDKDF (reference sequence). This CDR3 is 16 amino acids long. Between the trimmed V and J ends, which lost 0 bases and 2 bases, there was a span of 13 bases. The DNA of the CDR3 is TGTGCCACCAGCAGAGATTTAAGGGGGGCCAACACTGAAGCTTTCTTT. Protein product: CATSRDLRGANTEAFF.

This chain's CDR3 is CAWSLGQGYEQYF. CDR3 in DNA: TGTGCCTGGAGCTTGGGACAGGGTTACGAGCAGTACTTC. The chain combines TRBV30 with TRBJ2-7; 9 nucleotides agree with TRBD1. With 3 bases clipped from V and 4 bases from J, the junction kept 4 bases outside the gene matches. The CDR3 totals 13 residues. The V gene's germline CDR1 is GTSNPN and CDR2 SVGIG (reference sequence).

The rearrangement joins TRBV4-1 to TRBJ2-1; TRBD2 matches 7 bases. The CDR3 has 16 residues. V lost 0 bases and J lost 11; bases outside the gene matches: 13. Germline CDR1 reads MGHRA; CDR2 reads YSYEKL. The CDR3 protein is CASSQDIGLVVPKQFF. CDR3 sequence (DNA): TGCGCCAGCAGCCAAGATATCGGACTAGTAGTACCGAAGCAGTTCTTC.

There are a few counts of this clonotype. This chain joins TRBV20-1 and TRBJ2-3, with 7 bases matching TRBD1. The J segment lost 2 bases and the V segment lost 6 bases, leaving 8 bases of the junction unmatched. Looked up from germline, CDR1 is DFQATT and CDR2 is SNEGSKA (reference sequence). The CDR3 has 14 residues. CDR3 residues: CSARTGINTDTQYF. The CDR3 DNA follows: TGCAGTGCCAGGACAGGAATTAACACAGATACGCAGTATTTT.